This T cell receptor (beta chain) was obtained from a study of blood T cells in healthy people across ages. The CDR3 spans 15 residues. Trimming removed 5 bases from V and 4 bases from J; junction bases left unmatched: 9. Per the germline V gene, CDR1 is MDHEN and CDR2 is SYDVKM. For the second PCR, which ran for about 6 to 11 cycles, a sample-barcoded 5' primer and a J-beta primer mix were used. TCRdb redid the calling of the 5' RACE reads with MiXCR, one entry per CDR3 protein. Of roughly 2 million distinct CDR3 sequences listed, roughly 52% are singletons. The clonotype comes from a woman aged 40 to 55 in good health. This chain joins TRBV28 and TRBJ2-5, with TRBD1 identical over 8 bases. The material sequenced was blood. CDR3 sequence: CASSGTGRFAETQYF. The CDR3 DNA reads TGTGCCAGCAGTGGGACAGGTAGATTCGCAGAGACCCAGTACTTC. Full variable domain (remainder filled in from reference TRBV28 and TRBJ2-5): DVKVTQSSRYLVKRTGEKVFLECVQDMDHENMFWYRQDPGLGLRLIYFSYDVKMKEKGDIPEGYSVSREKKERFSLILESASTNQTSMYLCASSGTGRFAETQYFGPGTRLLVL.